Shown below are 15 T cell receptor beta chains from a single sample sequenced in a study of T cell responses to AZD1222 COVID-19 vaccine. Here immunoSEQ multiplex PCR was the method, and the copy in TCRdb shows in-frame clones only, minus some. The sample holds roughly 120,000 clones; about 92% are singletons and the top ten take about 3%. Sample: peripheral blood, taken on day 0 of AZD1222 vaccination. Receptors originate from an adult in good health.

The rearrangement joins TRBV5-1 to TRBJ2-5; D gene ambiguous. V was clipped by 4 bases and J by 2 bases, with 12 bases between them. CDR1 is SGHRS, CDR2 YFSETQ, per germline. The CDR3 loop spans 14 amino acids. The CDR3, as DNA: TGCGCCAGCAGCCTCTTGAGCGCTCAAGAGACCCAGTACTTC. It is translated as CASSLLSAQETQYF.

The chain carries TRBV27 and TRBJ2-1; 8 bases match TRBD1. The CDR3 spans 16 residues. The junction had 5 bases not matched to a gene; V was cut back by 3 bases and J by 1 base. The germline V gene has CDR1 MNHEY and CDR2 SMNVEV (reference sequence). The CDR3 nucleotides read TGTGCCAGCAGTTTCCTGGGACAGGTTTCCTACAATGAGCAGTTCTTC. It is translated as CASSFLGQVSYNEQFF.

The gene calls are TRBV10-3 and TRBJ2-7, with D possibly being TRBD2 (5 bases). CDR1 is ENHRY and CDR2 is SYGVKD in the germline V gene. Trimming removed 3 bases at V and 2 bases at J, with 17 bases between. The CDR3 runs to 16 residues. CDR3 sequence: CAISDFVDSSTYEQYF. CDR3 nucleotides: TGTGCCATCAGTGACTTCGTGGACTCGTCTACCTACGAGCAGTACTTC.

The DNA of the CDR3 is TGTGCCAGCAGCCAAAACAGGGGGTTAAAGCCCCAGCATTTT. It is translated as CASSQNRGLKPQHF. The rearrangement uses TRBV7-8 and TRBJ1-5; 8 bases line up with TRBD1. The CDR3 has 14 residues. V shed 5 bases and J 8 bases; nucleotides not matched to a gene: 8. The germline V gene has CDR1 SGHVS and CDR2 FQNEAQ.

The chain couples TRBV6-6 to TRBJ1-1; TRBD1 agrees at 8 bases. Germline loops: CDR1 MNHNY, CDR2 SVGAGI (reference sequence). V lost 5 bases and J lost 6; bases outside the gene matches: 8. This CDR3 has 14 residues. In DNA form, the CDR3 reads TGTGCCAGCAGTGACGGACAGGGAACAGCTGAAGCTTTCTTT. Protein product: CASSDGQGTAEAFF.

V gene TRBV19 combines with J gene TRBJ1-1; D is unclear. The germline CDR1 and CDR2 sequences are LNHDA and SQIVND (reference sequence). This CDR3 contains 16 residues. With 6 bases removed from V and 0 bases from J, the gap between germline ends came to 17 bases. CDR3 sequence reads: CASSPLWIRMNTEAFF. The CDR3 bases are TGTGCCAGTAGCCCCCTTTGGATAAGGATGAACACTGAAGCTTTCTTT. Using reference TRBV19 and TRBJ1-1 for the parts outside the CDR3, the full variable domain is DGGITQSPKYLFRKEGQNVTLSCEQNLNHDAMYWYRQDPGQGLRLIYYSQIVNDFQKGDIAEGYSVSREKKESFPLTVTSAQKNPTAFYLCASSPLWIRMNTEAFFGQGTRLTVV.

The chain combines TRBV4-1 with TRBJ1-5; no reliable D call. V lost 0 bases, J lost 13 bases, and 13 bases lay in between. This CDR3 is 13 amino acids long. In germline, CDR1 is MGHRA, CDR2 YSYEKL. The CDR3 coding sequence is TGCGCCAGCAGCCAAGATATAAGGACCCGACAGCATTTT. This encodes CASSQDIRTRQHF.

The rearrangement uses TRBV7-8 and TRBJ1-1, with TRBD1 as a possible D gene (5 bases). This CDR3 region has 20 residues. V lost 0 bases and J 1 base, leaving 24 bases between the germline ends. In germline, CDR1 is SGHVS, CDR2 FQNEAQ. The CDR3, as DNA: TGTGCCAGCAGCTTAGCGCGGGGGTTCGGAATAAACCGTAAGAACACTGAAGCTTTCTTT. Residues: CASSLARGFGINRKNTEAFF.

The CDR3 DNA reads as TGTGCCAGCAGGGAGGACAGGGATAATAATGAAAAACTGTTTTTT. Amino acids: CASREDRDNNEKLFF. The chain combines TRBV6-5 with TRBJ1-4; TRBD1 matches 8 bases. V shed 6 bases, J shed 4 bases, and the junction held 7 bases outside the gene matches. CDR3 size: 15 residues. Germline V CDR1 and CDR2: MNHEY, SVGAGI.

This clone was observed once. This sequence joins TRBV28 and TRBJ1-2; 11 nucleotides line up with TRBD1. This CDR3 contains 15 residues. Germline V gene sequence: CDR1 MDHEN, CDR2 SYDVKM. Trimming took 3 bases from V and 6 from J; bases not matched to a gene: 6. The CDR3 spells CASSLADRGRDGYTF. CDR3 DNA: TGTGCCAGCAGTTTGGCGGACAGGGGGCGTGATGGCTACACCTTC.

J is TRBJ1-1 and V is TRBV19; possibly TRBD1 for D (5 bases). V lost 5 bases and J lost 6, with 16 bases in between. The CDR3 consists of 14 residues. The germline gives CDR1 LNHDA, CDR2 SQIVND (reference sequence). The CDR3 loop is CASSPGRYAPEAFF. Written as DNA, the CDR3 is TGTGCCAGTAGTCCGGGACGGTACGCGCCTGAAGCTTTCTTT.

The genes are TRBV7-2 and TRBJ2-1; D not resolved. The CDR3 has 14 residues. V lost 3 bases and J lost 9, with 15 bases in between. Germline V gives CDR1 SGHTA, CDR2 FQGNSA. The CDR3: CASSFGPKSGEQFF. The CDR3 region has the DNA TGTGCCAGCAGCTTTGGGCCAAAATCAGGTGAGCAGTTCTTC.

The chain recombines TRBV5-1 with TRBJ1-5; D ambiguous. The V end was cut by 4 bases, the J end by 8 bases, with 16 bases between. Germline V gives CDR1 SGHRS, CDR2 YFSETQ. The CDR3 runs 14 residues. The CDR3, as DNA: TGCGCCAGCAGCCCTCGGGAGGGTCTAAAGCCCCAGCATTTT. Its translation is CASSPREGLKPQHF.

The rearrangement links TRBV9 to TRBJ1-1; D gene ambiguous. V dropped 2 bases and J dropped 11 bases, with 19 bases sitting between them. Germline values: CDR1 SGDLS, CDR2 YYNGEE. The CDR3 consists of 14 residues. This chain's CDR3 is CASSVGLGWIDAFF. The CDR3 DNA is TGTGCCAGCAGCGTGGGCCTGGGTTGGATTGATGCTTTCTTT.

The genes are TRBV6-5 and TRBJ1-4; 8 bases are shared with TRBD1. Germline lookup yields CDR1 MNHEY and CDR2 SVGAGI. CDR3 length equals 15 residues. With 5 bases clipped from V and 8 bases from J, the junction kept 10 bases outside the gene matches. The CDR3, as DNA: TGTGCCAGCAGTCGTGACAGGGGAAGGGGGGAAAAACTGTTTTTT. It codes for CASSRDRGRGEKLFF.